This T cell receptor beta chain was found in a study of T cell repertoires in cytomegalovirus infection. One entry per CDR3 protein, called by TCRdb with MiXCR from the reads. The sample has around 300,000 distinct CDR3 sequences, roughly a fifth seen once. Of note for this clonotype: Its antigen is not identified.

This CDR3 contains 14 residues. Germline V gene lookup returns CDR1 LNHNV and CDR2 YYDKDF (reference sequence). Losses at the gene ends were 4 bases for V and 2 bases for J; bases not matched to a gene: 4. Sequences were derived from cultured PBMCs, sampled from culture after CMV antigen stimulation. The chain employs TRBV15 and TRBJ1-1; TRBD1 matches at 7 bases. The TCR originated in a human donor in good health (CMV status not recorded). Some clones in this sample may be carry-over from other donors' samples. CDR3 residues: CATSKGQDNTEAFF. CDR3 bases: TGTGCCACCAGCAAAGGACAGGATAACACTGAAGCTTTCTTT.